This T cell receptor (beta chain) was recorded in a study of T cell clonotyping in hematopoietic cell transplantation. The CDR3 sequence is 12 residues long. Germline assignment: CDR1 SGHTA and CDR2 FQGNSA. V lost 2 bases and J 9 bases, leaving 11 bases between the germline ends. Assay: immunoSEQ multiplex PCR; the TCRdb copy retains only in-frame clones and omits some. The sample holds about 36,000 clones, roughly 88% seen once. The sequence was obtained from a woman between 35 and 50 years old in good health. Some clones in this sample may be carry-over from other donors' samples. V and J are TRBV7-2 and TRBJ2-7; a possible D gene is TRBD1 (6 bases). The source material was peripheral blood mononuclear cells. The CDR3 DNA reads as TGTGCCAGCAGCTTAAACAGGGTTAGGCAGTACTTC. Its protein product is CASSLNRVRQYF.